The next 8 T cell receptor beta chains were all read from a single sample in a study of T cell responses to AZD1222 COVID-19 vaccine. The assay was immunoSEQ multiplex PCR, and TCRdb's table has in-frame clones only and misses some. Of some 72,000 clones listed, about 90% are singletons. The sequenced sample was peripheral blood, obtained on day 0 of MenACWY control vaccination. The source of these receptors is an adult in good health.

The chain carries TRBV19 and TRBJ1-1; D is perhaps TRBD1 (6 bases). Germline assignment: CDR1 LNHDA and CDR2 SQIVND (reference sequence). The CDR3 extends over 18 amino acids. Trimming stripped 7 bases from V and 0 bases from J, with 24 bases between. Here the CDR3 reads CASKWGAGQGTMNTEAFF. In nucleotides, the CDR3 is TGTGCCAGTAAATGGGGGGCAGGGCAGGGCACGATGAACACTGAAGCTTTCTTT. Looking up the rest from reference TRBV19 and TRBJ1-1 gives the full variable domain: DGGITQSPKYLFRKEGQNVTLSCEQNLNHDAMYWYRQDPGQGLRLIYYSQIVNDFQKGDIAEGYSVSREKKESFPLTVTSAQKNPTAFYLCASKWGAGQGTMNTEAFFGQGTRLTVV.

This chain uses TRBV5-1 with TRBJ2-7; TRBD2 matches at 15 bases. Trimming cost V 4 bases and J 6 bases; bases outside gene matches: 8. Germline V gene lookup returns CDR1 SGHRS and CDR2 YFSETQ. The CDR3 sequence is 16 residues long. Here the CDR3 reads CASSRGGLAGGPEQYF. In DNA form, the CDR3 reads TGCGCCAGCAGCCGGGGGGGACTAGCGGGAGGTCCCGAGCAGTACTTC.

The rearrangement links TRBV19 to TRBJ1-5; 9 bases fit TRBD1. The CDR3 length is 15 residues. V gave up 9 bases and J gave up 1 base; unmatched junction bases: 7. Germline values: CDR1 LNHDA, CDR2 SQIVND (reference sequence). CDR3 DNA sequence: TGTGCCAGCAACTTCGACAGGGGGAGCAATCAGCCCCAGCATTTT. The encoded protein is CASNFDRGSNQPQHF.

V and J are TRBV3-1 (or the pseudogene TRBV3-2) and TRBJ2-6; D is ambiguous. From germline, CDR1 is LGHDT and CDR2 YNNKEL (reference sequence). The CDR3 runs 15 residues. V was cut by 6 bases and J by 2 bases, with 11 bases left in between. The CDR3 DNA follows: TGTGCCAGCAGTCCCACAGTTACTGGGGCCAACGTCCTGACTTTC. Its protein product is CASSPTVTGANVLTF.

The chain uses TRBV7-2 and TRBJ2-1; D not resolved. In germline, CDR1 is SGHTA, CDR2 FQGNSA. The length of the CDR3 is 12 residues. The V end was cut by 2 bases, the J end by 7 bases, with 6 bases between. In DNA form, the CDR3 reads TGTGCCAGCAGCTTATTGTCTAATGAGCAGTTCTTC. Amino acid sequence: CASSLLSNEQFF. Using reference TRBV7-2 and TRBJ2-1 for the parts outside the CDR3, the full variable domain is GAGVSQSPSNKVTEKGKDVELRCDPISGHTALYWYRQSLGQGLEFLIYFQGNSAPDKSGLPSDRFSAERTGGSVSTLTIQRTQQEDSAVYLCASSLLSNEQFFGPGTRLTVL.

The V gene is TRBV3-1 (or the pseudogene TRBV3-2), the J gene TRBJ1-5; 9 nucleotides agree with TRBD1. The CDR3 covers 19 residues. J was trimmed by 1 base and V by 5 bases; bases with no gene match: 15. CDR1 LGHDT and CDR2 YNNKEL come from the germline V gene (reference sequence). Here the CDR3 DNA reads TGTGCCAGCAGCAAGGTTTCCGGACAGGGGATTAGGAGCAATCAGCCCCAGCATTTT. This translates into CASSKVSGQGIRSNQPQHF.

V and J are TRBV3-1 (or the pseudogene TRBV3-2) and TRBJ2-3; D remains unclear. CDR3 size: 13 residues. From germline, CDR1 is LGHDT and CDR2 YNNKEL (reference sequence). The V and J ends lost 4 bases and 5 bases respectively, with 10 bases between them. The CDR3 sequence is CASSRRGGDTQYF. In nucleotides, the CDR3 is TGTGCCAGCAGCCGGCGCGGTGGAGATACGCAGTATTTT.

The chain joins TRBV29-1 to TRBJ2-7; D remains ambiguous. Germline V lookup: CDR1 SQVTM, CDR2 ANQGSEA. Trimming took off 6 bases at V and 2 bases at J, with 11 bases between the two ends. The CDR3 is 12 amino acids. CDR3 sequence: CSVATGTYEQYF. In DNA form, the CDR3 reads TGCAGCGTGGCGACGGGTACCTACGAGCAGTACTTC.